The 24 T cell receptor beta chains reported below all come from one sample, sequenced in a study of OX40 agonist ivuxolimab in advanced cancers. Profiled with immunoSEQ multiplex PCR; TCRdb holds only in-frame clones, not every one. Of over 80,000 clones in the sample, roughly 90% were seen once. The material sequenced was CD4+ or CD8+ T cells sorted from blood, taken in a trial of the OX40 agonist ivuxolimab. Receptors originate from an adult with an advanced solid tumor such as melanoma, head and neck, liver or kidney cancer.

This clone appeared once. The CDR3 here is CASSLDWGGGQPQHF. The CDR3 bases are TGTGCCAGCAGCTTAGATTGGGGAGGGGGCCAGCCCCAGCATTTT. The chain joins TRBV11-3 to TRBJ1-5; TRBD1 aligns across 7 bases. Trimming at V came to 0 bases and at J to 7 bases, leaving 6 bases not matched to a gene. Germline CDR1 and CDR2: SGHNT and YENEEA. The CDR3 totals 15 residues.

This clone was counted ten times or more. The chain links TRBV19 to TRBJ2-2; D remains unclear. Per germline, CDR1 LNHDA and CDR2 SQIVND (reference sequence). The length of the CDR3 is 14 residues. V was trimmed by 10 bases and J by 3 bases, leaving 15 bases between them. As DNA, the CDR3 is TGTGCCACCAAGGGTTTCCTCGACACCGGGGAGCTGTTTTTT. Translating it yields CATKGFLDTGELFF.

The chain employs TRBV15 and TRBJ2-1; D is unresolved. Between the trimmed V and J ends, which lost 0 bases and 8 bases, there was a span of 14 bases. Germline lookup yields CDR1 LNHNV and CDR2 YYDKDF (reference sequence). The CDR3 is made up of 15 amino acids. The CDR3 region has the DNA TGTGCCACCAGCAGAGATAGGATGGGTCGGGATGAGCAGTTCTTC. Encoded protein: CATSRDRMGRDEQFF.

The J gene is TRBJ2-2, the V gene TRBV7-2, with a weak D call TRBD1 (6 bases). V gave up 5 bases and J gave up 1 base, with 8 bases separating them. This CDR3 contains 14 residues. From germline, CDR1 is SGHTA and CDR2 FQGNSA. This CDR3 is CASSVGGNTGELFF. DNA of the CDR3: TGTGCCAGCAGCGTAGGGGGGAACACCGGGGAGCTGTTTTTT.

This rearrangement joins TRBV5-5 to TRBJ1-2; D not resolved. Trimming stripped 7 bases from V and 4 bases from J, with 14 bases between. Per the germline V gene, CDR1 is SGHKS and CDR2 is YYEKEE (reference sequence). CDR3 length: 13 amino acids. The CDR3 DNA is TGTGCCAGCTTCGCGCGAAAGACCTATGGCTACACCTTC. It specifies CASFARKTYGYTF.

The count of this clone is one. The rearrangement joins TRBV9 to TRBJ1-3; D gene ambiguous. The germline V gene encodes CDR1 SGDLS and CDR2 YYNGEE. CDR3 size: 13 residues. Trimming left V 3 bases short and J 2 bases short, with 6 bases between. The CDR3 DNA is TGTGCCAGCAGCGAAAAAGCTGGAAACACCATATATTTT. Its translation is CASSEKAGNTIYF.

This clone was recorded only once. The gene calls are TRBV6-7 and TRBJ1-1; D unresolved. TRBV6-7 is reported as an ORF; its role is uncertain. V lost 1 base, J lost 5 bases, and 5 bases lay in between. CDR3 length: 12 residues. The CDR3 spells CASSYLGTEAFF. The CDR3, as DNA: TGTGCCAGCAGTTACTTAGGAACTGAAGCTTTCTTT.

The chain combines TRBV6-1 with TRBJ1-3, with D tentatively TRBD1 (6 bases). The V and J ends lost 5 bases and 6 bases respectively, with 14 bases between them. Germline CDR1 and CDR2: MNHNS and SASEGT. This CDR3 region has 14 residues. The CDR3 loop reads CASSRKTGENTIYF. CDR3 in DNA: TGTGCCAGCAGTAGAAAGACAGGTGAAAACACCATATATTTT.

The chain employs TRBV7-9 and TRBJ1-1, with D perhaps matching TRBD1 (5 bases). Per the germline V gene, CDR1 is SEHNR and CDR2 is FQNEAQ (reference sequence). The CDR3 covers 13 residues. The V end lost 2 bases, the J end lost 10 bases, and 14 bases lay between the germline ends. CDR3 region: CASSLMEGARAFF. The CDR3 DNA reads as TGTGCCAGCAGCTTAATGGAAGGGGCTAGAGCTTTCTTT.

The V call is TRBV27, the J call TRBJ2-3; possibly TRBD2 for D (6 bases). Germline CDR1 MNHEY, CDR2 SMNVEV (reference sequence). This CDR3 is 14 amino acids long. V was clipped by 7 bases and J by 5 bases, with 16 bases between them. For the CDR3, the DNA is TGTGCCAGCACTGCCGGGAGTCTAGGAGATACGCAGTATTTT. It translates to CASTAGSLGDTQYF.

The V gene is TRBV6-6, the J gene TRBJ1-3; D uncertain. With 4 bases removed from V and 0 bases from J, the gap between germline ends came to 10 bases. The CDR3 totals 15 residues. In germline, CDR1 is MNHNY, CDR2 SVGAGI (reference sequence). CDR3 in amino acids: CASSLDGFSGNTIYF. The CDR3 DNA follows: TGTGCCAGCAGTTTGGACGGGTTCTCTGGAAACACCATATATTTT.

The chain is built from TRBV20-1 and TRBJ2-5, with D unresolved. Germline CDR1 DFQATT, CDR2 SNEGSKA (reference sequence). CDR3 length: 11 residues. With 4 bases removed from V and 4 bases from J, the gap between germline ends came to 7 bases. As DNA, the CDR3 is TGCAGTGCTAATTACGGAGAGACCCAGTACTTC. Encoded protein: CSANYGETQYF.

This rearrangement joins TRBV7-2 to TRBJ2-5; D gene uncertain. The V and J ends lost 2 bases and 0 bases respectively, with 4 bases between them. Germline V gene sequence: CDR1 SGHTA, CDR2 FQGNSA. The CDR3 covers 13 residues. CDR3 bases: TGTGCCAGCAGCTTAACGTACCAAGAGACCCAGTACTTC. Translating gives CASSLTYQETQYF.

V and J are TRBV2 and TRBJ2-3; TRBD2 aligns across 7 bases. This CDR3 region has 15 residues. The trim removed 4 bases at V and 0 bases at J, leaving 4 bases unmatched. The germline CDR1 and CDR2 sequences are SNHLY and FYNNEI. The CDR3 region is CASSALATSTDTQYF. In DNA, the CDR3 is TGTGCCAGCAGTGCACTAGCGACCAGCACAGATACGCAGTATTTT.

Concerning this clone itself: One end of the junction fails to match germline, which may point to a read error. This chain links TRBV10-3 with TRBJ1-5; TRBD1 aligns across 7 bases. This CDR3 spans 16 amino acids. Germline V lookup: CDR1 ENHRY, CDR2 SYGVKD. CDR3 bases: TGTGCCATCGGTGACAGGGCAACACATAGGAATCAGCCCCAGCATTTT. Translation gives CAIGDRATHRNQPQHF.

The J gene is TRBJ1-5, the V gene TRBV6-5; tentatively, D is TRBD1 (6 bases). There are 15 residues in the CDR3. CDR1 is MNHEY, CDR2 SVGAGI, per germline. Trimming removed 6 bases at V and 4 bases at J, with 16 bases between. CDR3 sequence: CASSPDRSGNQPQHF. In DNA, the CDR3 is TGTGCCAGCAGCCCTGACAGGTCGGGAAATCAGCCCCAGCATTTT.

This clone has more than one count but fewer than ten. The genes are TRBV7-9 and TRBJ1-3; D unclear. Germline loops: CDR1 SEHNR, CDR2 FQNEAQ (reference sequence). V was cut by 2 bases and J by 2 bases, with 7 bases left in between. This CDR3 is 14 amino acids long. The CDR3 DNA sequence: TGTGCCAGCAGCTTAAAGGAGACTGGAAACACCATATATTTT. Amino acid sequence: CASSLKETGNTIYF.

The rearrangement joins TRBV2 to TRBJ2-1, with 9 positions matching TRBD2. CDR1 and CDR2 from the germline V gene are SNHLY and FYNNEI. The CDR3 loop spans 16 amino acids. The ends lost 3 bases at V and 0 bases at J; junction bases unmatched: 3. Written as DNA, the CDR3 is TGTGCCAGCAGTGATAAGCGGGGGGACTCCTACAATGAGCAGTTCTTC. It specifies CASSDKRGDSYNEQFF.

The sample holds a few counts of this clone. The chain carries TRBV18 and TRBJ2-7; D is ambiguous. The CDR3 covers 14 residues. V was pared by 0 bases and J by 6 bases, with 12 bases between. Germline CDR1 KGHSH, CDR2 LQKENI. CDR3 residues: CASSPPVKLSEQYF. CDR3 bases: TGTGCCAGCTCACCACCGGTTAAACTGTCCGAGCAGTACTTC. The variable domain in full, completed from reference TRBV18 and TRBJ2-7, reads NAGVMQNPRHLVRRRGQEARLRCSPMKGHSHVYWYRQLPEEGLKFMVYLQKENIIDESGMPKERFSAEFPKEGPSILRIQQVVRGDSAAYFCASSPPVKLSEQYFGPGTRLTVT.

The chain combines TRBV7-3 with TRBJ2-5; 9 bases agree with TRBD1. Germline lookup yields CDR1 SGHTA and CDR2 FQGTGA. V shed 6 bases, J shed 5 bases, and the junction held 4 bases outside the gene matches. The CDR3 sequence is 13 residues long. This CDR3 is CASSFGTGETQYF. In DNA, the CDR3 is TGTGCCAGCAGTTTCGGGACAGGGGAGACCCAGTACTTC.

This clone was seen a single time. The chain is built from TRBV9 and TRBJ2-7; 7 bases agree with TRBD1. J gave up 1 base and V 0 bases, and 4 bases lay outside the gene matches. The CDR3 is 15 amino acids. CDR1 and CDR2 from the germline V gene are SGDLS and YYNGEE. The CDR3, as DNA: TGTGCCAGCAGCGTAGCGACAGGGAAGTCCTACGAGCAGTACTTC. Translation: CASSVATGKSYEQYF.

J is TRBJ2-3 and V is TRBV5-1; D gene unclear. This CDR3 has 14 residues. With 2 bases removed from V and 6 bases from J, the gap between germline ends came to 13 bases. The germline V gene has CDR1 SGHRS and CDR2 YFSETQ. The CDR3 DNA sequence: TGCGCCAGCAGCTTTCAACCCCTCCCGGATACGCAGTATTTT. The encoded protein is CASSFQPLPDTQYF.

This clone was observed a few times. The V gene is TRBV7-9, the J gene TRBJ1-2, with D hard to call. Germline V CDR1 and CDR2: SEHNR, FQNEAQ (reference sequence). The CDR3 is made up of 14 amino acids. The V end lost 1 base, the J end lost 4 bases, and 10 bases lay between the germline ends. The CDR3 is CASSLDGGPYGYTF. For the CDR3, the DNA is TGTGCCAGCAGCTTAGATGGCGGTCCCTATGGCTACACCTTC.

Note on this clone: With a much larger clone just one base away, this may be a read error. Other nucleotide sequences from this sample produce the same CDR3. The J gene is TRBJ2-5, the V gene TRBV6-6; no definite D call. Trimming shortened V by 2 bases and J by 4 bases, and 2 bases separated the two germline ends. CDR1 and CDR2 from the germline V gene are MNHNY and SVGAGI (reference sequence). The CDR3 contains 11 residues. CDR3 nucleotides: TGTGCCAGCAGTTACGGAGAGACCCAGTACTTC. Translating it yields CASSYGETQYF.